The rows below give T cell receptor beta chains drawn from one sample of a study of T-cell memory formation after mild COVID-19. Each CDR3 protein gets one entry after TCRdb re-called the 5' RACE reads with MiXCR. The table shows 300,000 to 400,000 distinct CDR3 sequences, with 28% occurring only once. The material sequenced was PBMCs or a T cell subset sorted from them (not recorded which). The receptors originated from an adult woman who had mild COVID-19 (a few samples of this study predate the infection). Cell type and time point are not known. CDR3s include the opening cysteine and the closing phenylalanine or tryptophan. Each record gives: J gene, V gene, D gene, clone size, CDR3 protein, CDR3 DNA. The D gene is left open where the match is weak. Size tells how often a clone was seen (once, few, many) or the class of an expanded clone, and some rows leave it out.

TRBJ1-2 | TRBV9 | NA | few | CASSVAPNTGNYGYTF | TGTGCCAGCAGCGTGGCACCAAACACAGGGAACTATGGCTACACCTTC
TRBJ1-2 | TRBV28 | TRBD1 | few | CASRSDRVSGGYTF | TGTGCCAGCAGATCGGACAGGGTGTCGGGAGGCTACACCTTC
TRBJ1-2 | TRBV4-1 | NA | NA | CASSQSGLPSSGYTF | TGCGCCAGCAGCCAATCCGGACTCCCATCTAGCGGCTACACCTTC
TRBJ2-5 | TRBV7-9 | TRBD1 | few | CASSLPTGGLGQETQYF | TGTGCCAGCAGCCTACCGACAGGGGGCTTAGGGCAAGAGACCCAGTACTTC
TRBJ2-7 | TRBV6-1 | TRBD1 | once | CASCRETGGVYEQYF | TGTGCCAGCTGTCGGGAGACAGGGGGCGTTTACGAGCAGTACTTC
TRBJ2-7 | TRBV5-1 | NA | NA | CASSVTPDSSYEQYF | TGCGCCAGCAGCGTTACCCCGGACTCTTCTTACGAGCAGTACTTC
TRBJ2-7 | TRBV4-1 | NA | few | CASSPGFRYEQYF | TGCGCCAGCAGTCCAGGGTTCCGGTACGAGCAGTACTTC
TRBJ2-7 | TRBV27 | NA | NA | CASTPIAGRYEKYF | TGTGCCAGCACTCCGATCGCTGGCAGATACGAGAAGTACTTC
TRBJ2-3 | TRBV7-7 | NA | NA | CASSLHPDRADTQYF | TGTGCCAGCAGCTTACATCCTGATCGGGCAGATACGCAGTATTTT
TRBJ1-1 | TRBV7-2 | TRBD1 | many | CASSFPGTGGTEAFF | TGTGCCAGCAGCTTCCCCGGGACAGGGGGAACTGAAGCTTTCTTT
TRBJ2-7 | TRBV10-2 | TRBD2 | NA | CASTLAGGGAYEQYF | TGCGCCAGCACCCTAGCGGGAGGGGGGGCCTACGAGCAGTACTTC
TRBJ1-2 | TRBV7-3 | TRBD1 | NA | CASSRTLGTGHGYTF | TGTGCCAGCAGCCGAACCCTTGGGACAGGGCATGGCTACACCTTC
TRBJ2-1 | TRBV7-2 | TRBD2 | NA | CASSLDRGGPYNEQFF | TGTGCCAGCAGCTTAGATCGGGGAGGGCCCTACAATGAGCAGTTCTTC
TRBJ1-4 | TRBV4-2 | NA | NA | CASSQALTTNEKLFF | TGTGCCAGCAGCCAGGCTCTCACAACTAATGAAAAACTGTTTTTT
TRBJ2-7 | TRBV15 | NA | NA | CATSEFQGTYEQYF | TGTGCCACCAGCGAGTTTCAGGGAACCTACGAGCAGTACTTC
TRBJ2-1 | TRBV5-6 | NA | few | CASTEGGGRFNEQFF | TGTGCCAGCACCGAGGGTGGGGGGCGCTTTAATGAGCAGTTCTTC
TRBJ2-2 | TRBV11-2 | NA | NA | CASSLSRGAGELFF | TGTGCCAGCAGCCTCTCTAGAGGCGCCGGGGAGCTGTTTTTT